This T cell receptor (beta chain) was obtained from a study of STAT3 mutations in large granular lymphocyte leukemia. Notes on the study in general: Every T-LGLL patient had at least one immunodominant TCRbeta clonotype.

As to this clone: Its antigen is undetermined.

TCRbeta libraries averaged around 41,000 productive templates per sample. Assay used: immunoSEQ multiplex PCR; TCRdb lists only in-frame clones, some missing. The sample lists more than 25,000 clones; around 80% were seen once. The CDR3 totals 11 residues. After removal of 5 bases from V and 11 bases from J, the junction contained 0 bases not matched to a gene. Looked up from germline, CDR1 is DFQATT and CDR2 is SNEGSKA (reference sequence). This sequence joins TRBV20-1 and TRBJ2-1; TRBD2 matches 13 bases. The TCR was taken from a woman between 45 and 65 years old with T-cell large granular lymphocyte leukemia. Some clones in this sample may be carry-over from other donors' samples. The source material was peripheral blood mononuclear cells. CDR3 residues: CSAGTSGKQFF. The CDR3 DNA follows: TGCAGTGCTGGGACTAGCGGGAAGCAGTTCTTC.